This entry lists 28 T cell receptor beta chains sequenced from one sample in a study of response to subunit inactivated influenza vaccine. Each CDR3 protein gets one entry after TCRdb re-called the RT-PCR reads with MiXCR. Of about 500,000 distinct CDR3 sequences listed, approximately 16% are singletons. The specimen was CD4+ T cells sorted from PBMCs, collected around 25 months after vaccination. These receptors were taken from a man in his fifties or sixties who received an inactivated influenza vaccine.

A few counts support this clonotype. The chain links TRBV28 to TRBJ2-1, with TRBD1 identical over 7 bases. Trimming at V came to 2 bases and at J to 3 bases, leaving 4 bases not matched to a gene. This CDR3 is 15 amino acids long. Germline V CDR1 and CDR2: MDHEN, SYDVKM. The CDR3 reads CASSLRDSFYNEQFF. CDR3 DNA: TGTGCCAGCAGTTTAAGGGACAGTTTCTACAATGAGCAGTTCTTC. The complete variable domain, with remaining parts taken from reference TRBV28 and TRBJ2-1, reads DVKVTQSSRYLVKRTGEKVFLECVQDMDHENMFWYRQDPGLGLRLIYFSYDVKMKEKGDIPEGYSVSREKKERFSLILESASTNQTSMYLCASSLRDSFYNEQFFGPGTRLTVL.

This clonotype came up many times. The chain links TRBV5-6 to TRBJ2-1; TRBD2 aligns across 10 bases. The CDR3 consists of 15 residues. Trimming took 4 bases from V and 3 from J; bases not matched to a gene: 4. Germline lookup yields CDR1 SGHDT and CDR2 YYEEEE. For the CDR3, the DNA is TGTGCCAGCAGCCCCGGGACTAGCGTCTACAATGAGCAGTTCTTC. Translated, it gives CASSPGTSVYNEQFF.

This clonotype came up a few times. The V call is TRBV5-1, the J call TRBJ1-1; D is possibly TRBD1 (5 bases). This CDR3 comprises 15 residues. V gave up 3 bases and J gave up 1 base, with 13 bases separating them. Germline V gene lookup returns CDR1 SGHRS and CDR2 YFSETQ. CDR3 DNA: TGCGCCAGCAGCTGGGGGGGAGGGAAGAACACTGAAGCTTTCTTT. It specifies CASSWGGGKNTEAFF.

The chain carries TRBV3-1 and TRBJ2-5; the match to TRBD2 covers 8 bases. V shed 5 bases, J shed 7 bases, and the junction held 6 bases outside the gene matches. The germline CDR1 and CDR2 sequences are LGHDT and YNNKEL (reference sequence). The CDR3 totals 13 residues. The CDR3 bases are TGTGCCAGCAGCTTCGGACTAGCCGGGACCCAGTACTTC. It yields the protein CASSFGLAGTQYF.

The rearrangement links TRBV9 to TRBJ2-7; 12 bases match TRBD2. The length of the CDR3 is 18 residues. From germline, CDR1 is SGDLS and CDR2 YYNGEE. The V and J ends lost 2 bases and 0 bases, in that order; junction bases with no gene match: 9. The CDR3 sequence is CASSVPGTSGYSSYEQYF. CDR3 sequence (DNA): TGTGCCAGCAGCGTCCCCGGGACTAGCGGGTATAGCTCCTACGAGCAGTACTTC.

This clonotype has just a few counts. J is TRBJ2-2 and V is TRBV7-2; D possibly matches TRBD1 or TRBD2 (6 bases each). CDR3 length: 16 amino acids. The ends were cut back, 4 bases at V and 0 bases at J, with 12 bases in the middle. Germline V CDR1 and CDR2: SGHTA, FQGNSA. Here the CDR3 reads CASSSGDFPNTGELFF. The CDR3 DNA reads as TGTGCCAGCAGCTCAGGGGACTTCCCGAACACCGGGGAGCTGTTTTTT.

This sequence joins TRBV10-2 and TRBJ2-5; 10 bases are a match to TRBD2. Unmatched junction bases numbered 17, after V lost 5 bases and J lost 2 bases. Germline lookup yields CDR1 WSHSY and CDR2 SAAADI. The CDR3 is 19 residues long. The CDR3 reads CASSFRRPGLAAQQETQYF. The CDR3 nucleotides read TGCGCCAGCAGTTTCCGCCGACCCGGACTAGCGGCACAACAAGAGACCCAGTACTTC.

In its sample, this clonotype was seen many times. The chain couples TRBV12-3 or TRBV12-4 to TRBJ2-4; D possibly corresponds to TRBD1 (5 bases). The CDR3 loop spans 14 amino acids. The V gene lost 5 bases and the J gene lost 6 bases, with 14 bases spanning the gap. The CDR3 DNA is TGTGCCAGCAGTACCATGGACAAATCAAACATTCAGTACTTC. Its protein product is CASSTMDKSNIQYF.

A few counts support this clonotype. This chain connects TRBV4-3 to TRBJ2-3, with a tentative D call TRBD2 (5 bases). The CDR3 runs to 15 residues. V shed 5 bases and J shed 1 base, with 13 bases lying between them. CDR1 and CDR2 (germline): LGHNA, YSLEER. This CDR3 reads CASSAPKRCTDTQYF. The CDR3, as DNA: TGCGCCAGCAGCGCCCCTAAGCGGTGCACAGATACGCAGTATTTT.

The chain employs TRBV20-1 and TRBJ2-2; TRBD2 agrees at 12 bases. Germline CDR1 is DFQATT and CDR2 is SNEGSKA (reference sequence). After removal of 0 bases from V and 7 bases from J, the junction contained 6 bases not matched to a gene. The CDR3 totals 16 residues. The CDR3 region has the DNA TGCAGTGCTAGAGATCCTAGCGGGAGGGTTGACGGGGAGCTGTTTTTT. Translated: CSARDPSGRVDGELFF.

Details on this clonotype: A read error may produce the germline difference seen at one junction end. This chain joins TRBV12-3 or TRBV12-4 and TRBJ2-1, with 12 bases identical to TRBD1. The CDR3 runs 15 residues. The CDR3 is CASTLRDRGRNEQFF. CDR3 in DNA: TGTGCCAGCACTTTACGGGACAGGGGGCGGAATGAGCAGTTCTTC.

This clonotype came up a few times. This chain joins TRBV5-1 and TRBJ1-2, with D unclear. The germline V gene encodes CDR1 SGHRS and CDR2 YFSETQ. The CDR3 sequence is 15 residues long. V shed 0 bases and J shed 7 bases, with 16 bases lying between them. The chain's CDR3 is CASSLDPGRSVGYTF. The CDR3 nucleotides are TGCGCCAGCAGCTTGGATCCCGGGAGGTCGGTTGGCTACACCTTC.

This clonotype showed up many times. The V and J genes are TRBV14 and TRBJ2-7; 8 bases map to TRBD1. The CDR3 runs to 15 residues. Trimming cost V 2 bases and J 5 bases; bases outside gene matches: 8. Germline-derived CDR1 and CDR2 are SGHDN and FVKESK. The CDR3 protein is CASSQQRTGNHEQYF. The DNA of the CDR3 is TGTGCCAGCAGCCAACAAAGGACAGGGAACCACGAGCAGTACTTC.

This clonotype has at least ten counts. V gene TRBV7-2 combines with J gene TRBJ1-4; the D gene is possibly TRBD1 (5 bases). Germline-derived CDR1 and CDR2 are SGHTA and FQGNSA. V was cut by 6 bases and J by 11 bases, with 22 bases left in between. The CDR3 loop spans 15 amino acids. The CDR3 nucleotides read TGTGCCAGCAGTTCCCAGTCCGGGACTCGCGCGAAACTGTTTTTT. Translation gives CASSSQSGTRAKLFF. The full variable domain, in which reference TRBV7-2 and TRBJ1-4 provide the parts outside the CDR3, is GAGVSQSPSNKVTEKGKDVELRCDPISGHTALYWYRQSLGQGLEFLIYFQGNSAPDKSGLPSDRFSAERTGGSVSTLTIQRTQQEDSAVYLCASSSQSGTRAKLFFGSGTQLSVL.

The chain links TRBV7-9 to TRBJ2-1, with 14 bases aligning to TRBD2. This CDR3 is built from 15 residues. Looked up from germline, CDR1 is SEHNR and CDR2 is FQNEAQ (reference sequence). V shed 5 bases and J 14 bases; nucleotides not matched to a gene: 11. CDR3 loop: CASSLPGTSGSREFF. The CDR3 DNA is TGTGCCAGCAGCCTACCCGGGACTAGCGGGAGCAGGGAGTTCTTC.

V usage is TRBV12-3 or TRBV12-4 and J usage is TRBJ2-1; a possible D gene is TRBD2 (5 bases). Trimming removed 7 bases at V and 9 bases at J, with 10 bases between. This CDR3 region has 11 residues. The CDR3 reads CASTTAGEQFF. The CDR3 nucleotides are TGTGCCAGCACCACGGCGGGTGAGCAGTTCTTC.

This clonotype was observed a handful of times. The chain combines TRBV12-3 or TRBV12-4 with TRBJ1-5; 9 bases fit TRBD1. This CDR3 is built from 14 residues. Trimming cost V 4 bases and J 7 bases; bases outside gene matches: 5. The CDR3 bases are TGTGCCAGCAGTTCCCACAGGGGGCAGCAGCCCCAGCATTTT. It is translated as CASSSHRGQQPQHF.

This clonotype was seen at least ten times. This chain links TRBV29-1 with TRBJ2-1; D assignment may be TRBD1 or TRBD2 (7 bases each). With 0 bases removed from V and 7 bases from J, the gap between germline ends came to 16 bases. Germline CDR1 SQVTM, CDR2 ANQGSEA. CDR3 size: 15 residues. CDR3 nucleotides: TGCAGCGTTGAAGATGGTTGGCAGGGGGGGAATGAGCAGTTCTTC. This translates into CSVEDGWQGGNEQFF.

The V and J genes are TRBV29-1 and TRBJ2-3; a possible D gene is TRBD1 (6 bases). Looked up from germline, CDR1 is SQVTM and CDR2 is ANQGSEA. Between the trimmed V and J ends, which lost 6 bases and 0 bases, there was a span of 13 bases. The CDR3 runs 14 residues. CDR3 nucleotide sequence: TGCAGCGTCGAACAGGGCTCTAGCACAGATACGCAGTATTTT. It codes for CSVEQGSSTDTQYF.

This chain connects TRBV10-3 to TRBJ1-2; TRBD1 is a possible D gene (5 bases). Germline-derived CDR1 and CDR2 are ENHRY and SYGVKD. The CDR3 totals 12 residues. V was shortened by 7 bases and J by 6 bases, with 12 bases between the two germline ends. CDR3 in amino acids: CAITGGEDGYTF. For the CDR3, the DNA is TGTGCCATCACCGGGGGGGAGGATGGCTACACCTTC.

This chain connects TRBV6-2 or TRBV6-3 to TRBJ2-1, with TRBD2 matching 7 bases. CDR1 and CDR2 (germline): MNHEY, SVGEGT. The CDR3 loop spans 15 amino acids. J was trimmed by 4 bases and V by 2 bases; bases with no gene match: 5. The CDR3 DNA reads TGTGCCAGCAGTTACCCCGGGGGGTCATACAATGAGCAGTTCTTC. Residues: CASSYPGGSYNEQFF.

V gene TRBV28 combines with J gene TRBJ2-7; a weak D match, TRBD1 (6 bases). CDR3 length equals 14 residues. Per germline, CDR1 MDHEN and CDR2 SYDVKM. V lost 6 bases and J lost 3, with 15 bases in between. CDR3 DNA: TGTGCCAGCAGGCCGGGACATCCGTACTACGAGCAGTACTTC. Its protein is CASRPGHPYYEQYF.

V usage is TRBV20-1 and J usage is TRBJ2-7; D gene uncertain. The germline V gene encodes CDR1 DFQATT and CDR2 SNEGSKA (reference sequence). This CDR3 has 15 amino acids. V gave up 6 bases and J gave up 0 bases, with 18 bases separating them. CDR3: CSASRRRMDSYEQYF. CDR3 nucleotides: TGCAGTGCCTCCCGCCGAAGAATGGACTCCTACGAGCAGTACTTC.

The chain has TRBV14 and TRBJ2-2; 10 positions agree with TRBD1. This CDR3 region has 16 residues. Trimming removed 3 bases from V and 4 bases from J; junction bases left unmatched: 5. CDR1 and CDR2 from the germline V gene are SGHDN and FVKESK. The CDR3 spells CASSQRQGAGTGELFF. The CDR3 DNA reads TGTGCCAGCAGCCAGCGACAGGGGGCAGGCACCGGGGAGCTGTTTTTT.

This clonotype appeared a few times. V usage is TRBV5-1 and J usage is TRBJ1-2; 7 nucleotides match TRBD1. This CDR3 is 14 amino acids long. The V and J ends lost 4 bases and 4 bases, in that order; junction bases with no gene match: 7. CDR1 and CDR2 from the germline V gene are SGHRS and YFSETQ. The CDR3 reads CASSNPGQSYGYTF. In nucleotides, the CDR3 is TGCGCCAGCAGCAACCCGGGACAGAGCTATGGCTACACCTTC.

The table lists this clonotype with a few counts. The CDR3 DNA reads TGTGCCAGCAGCTTTCAGCCGGGACACAATGAAAAACTGTTTTTT. Translation: CASSFQPGHNEKLFF. The chain carries TRBV4-2 and TRBJ1-4; a possible D gene is TRBD1 (6 bases). The CDR3 spans 15 residues. CDR1 and CDR2 from the germline V gene are LGHNA and YNFKEQ. Trimming removed 5 bases from V and 5 bases from J, with 15 bases in between.

Only a few counts were recorded for this clonotype. The J gene is TRBJ1-1, the V gene TRBV20-1; possibly TRBD1 for D (5 bases). Trimming left V 2 bases short and J 5 bases short, with 6 bases between. This CDR3 is 11 amino acids long. Germline CDR1 and CDR2: DFQATT and SNEGSKA (reference sequence). The CDR3 region has the DNA TGCAGTGCTAGACAGGGAACTGAAGCTTTCTTT. This codes for CSARQGTEAFF.

The chain employs TRBV30 and TRBJ1-1; tentatively, D is TRBD1 (5 bases). Germline V gene data show CDR1 as GTSNPN and CDR2 as SVGIG (reference sequence). With 6 bases removed from V and 11 bases from J, the gap between germline ends came to 13 bases. The CDR3 is 10 amino acids. The chain's CDR3 is CACTDPGAFF. CDR3 DNA sequence: TGTGCCTGCACGGACCCAGGGGCTTTCTTT.